The entry below describes one T cell receptor (beta chain). The antigen this receptor binds is unknown. Nothing much larger sits one base from this clone, and base qualities are not available. Each donor gave one peripheral blood draw, averaging approximately 0.12 L, which was collected into heparinised tubes. Naive, central memory, regulatory and stem cell-like memory CD4+ T cells were sorted on a BD FACSAria II using a panel including CD45RO, CCR7, CD25, CD127, CD95 and CD27. All sorted populations exceeded 95% purity. PBMCs were separated immediately by Lymphoprep density gradient centrifugation and were stained directly, without being cultured. Samples were stained and sorted in pairs, with one healthy donor and one patient per experiment, so that batch effects were minimized. This sample stems from a study of beta chain features in type 1 diabetes (dated by TCRdb to 2017 to 2018). About the investigation overall: Mean age, gender distribution, total cell number and subset yield did not differ between patients and healthy donors. Across all samples, some 100,000,000 sorted cells were examined, and cell number per subset correlated strongly with RNA yield. The study compared the TCRB repertoires of sorted circulating CD4+ T cell subsets in recently diagnosed type 1 diabetes patients with those in matched healthy donors. Regulatory and stem cell-like memory subsets were isolated from only 8 patients and roughly 8 healthy donors, whereas naive and central memory subsets came from all 28 donors.

Including the terminal cysteine and phenylalanine, the CDR3 comprises 16 residues. Just the 48-base CDR3 DNA is kept, in frame starting at base 1. Ends trimmed: V by 1 base, J by 3 bases; bases unmatched to a gene: 7. CDR1 and CDR2, per the germline V gene, are SGHRS and YFSETQ. The entire amount of isolated RNA was reverse transcribed using the High Capacity cDNA Reverse Transcription Kit, so the sequenced TCRB transcripts were expressed ones. Naive, central memory and regulatory T cell samples underwent deep immunoSEQ sequencing, averaging around 4 million total reads per sample. Sorted cells were lysed in RLT buffer and RNA was extracted with DNase-treated RNeasy Micro or Mini kits, depending on cell number. Each cell subset was processed on its own to prevent cross-contamination, while patient and healthy donor samples were processed together. The immunoSEQ multiplex PCR was used to amplify TCRB sequences from cDNA, yielding 87-bp fragments that span the CDR3 region. The amplicons were sequenced using the Illumina HiSeq platform. Per the authors' processing: Synthetic template baselines were used to correct PCR bias computationally, reads within Hamming distance 2 were collapsed together, and singletons that could not be merged were discarded. Reads were aligned against IMGT so that V, D and J genes, CDR3 length and insertions or deletions at six rearrangement sites could be assigned. Within each subset, clonotype counts were normalized to sorted cell number, after which true diversity and Gini coefficients were computed with the tcR R package. The overlap coefficient, calculated on TCRB nucleotide sequences, was used to measure repertoire sharing. Out-of-frame TCRB sequences from naive cells were analyzed to stand in for the pre-selection repertoire. TCRdb obtained this table from immuneACCESS and retained in-frame rearrangements with V and J assigned. These tables miss some clones; where compared with another copy, unresolved V genes account for less than half of the shortfall, and the remainder is unexplained. Clonal size and the V and J genes are those of that table, whereas D and trimming came from the DNA. The sample table shows hundreds of thousands of clones, and roughly an eighth are seen once. 0.015% to 0.02% of the sample lies in the top ten.

Findings and caveats that apply to the study as a whole: At VDJ recombination sites, patients with type 1 diabetes made fewer insertions and deleted more nucleotides, a pattern implying thymic rearrangement abnormalities. Naive, central memory and regulatory TCRB repertoires appeared to be more alike among patients than among healthy donors. Because small numbers of individuals were included in the HLA sub-analyses, any influence of HLA type on TCRB rearrangement was left unresolved. Because cDNA was sequenced instead of genomic DNA, activated cells with high expression could be over-represented, although the groups did not differ in activation or CD3 levels. Shorter templates might have been favored by PCR, but patient and control samples were amplified and corrected together, so both groups would have been affected equally by any skew. A moderate but significant shortening of TCRB CDR3 length was observed in type 1 diabetes patients in all four CD4+ subsets.

Sequenced sample: naive CD4+ T cells from blood. The label giving this sample's cell subset or site can be read as: true naive CD4+ T cells. The sequence links TRBV5-1 to TRBJ2-1; 7 central nucleotides agree with TRBD1. The TCR sequence derives from a man aged 25 to 40 with type 1 diabetes. At the DNA level, the sequence is TGCGCCAGCAGCTTGACGCGGCAGGGGGTCTACAATGAGCAGTTCTTC. Its translation is CASSLTRQGVYNEQFF.